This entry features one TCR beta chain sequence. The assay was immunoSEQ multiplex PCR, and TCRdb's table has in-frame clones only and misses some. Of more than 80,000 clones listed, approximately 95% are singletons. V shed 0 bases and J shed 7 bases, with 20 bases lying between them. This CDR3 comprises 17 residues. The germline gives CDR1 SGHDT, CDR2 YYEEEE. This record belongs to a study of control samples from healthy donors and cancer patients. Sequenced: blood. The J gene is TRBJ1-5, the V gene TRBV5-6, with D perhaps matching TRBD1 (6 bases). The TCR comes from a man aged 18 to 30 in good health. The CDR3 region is CASSLARGTGKKQPQHF. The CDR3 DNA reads TGTGCCAGCAGCTTGGCTAGGGGAACAGGGAAGAAACAGCCCCAGCATTTT.